The 22 T cell receptor beta chains given below trace back to one sample, sequenced in a study of tumor and adjacent non-tumor tissue in lung cancer. The template was RNA from unsorted bulk tissue. The library came from three nested PCR rounds adapted from ARM-PCR protocols. MiXCR was run by TCRdb on the multiplex PCR reads, yielding one entry per CDR3 protein. This sample has about 80,000 distinct CDR3 sequences; 72% occur once, and the top ten carry around 9.6%. Sequences were obtained from lung tumor tissue. The source is a woman aged 35 to 49 with non-small cell lung cancer.

V usage is TRBV11-3 and J usage is TRBJ2-3; D may match TRBD1 or TRBD2 (5 bases each). Per germline, CDR1 SGHNT and CDR2 YENEEA. CDR3 length: 12 amino acids. Trimming pared 5 bases from V and 15 bases from J, leaving 18 bases between. The CDR3 loop is CASSHTLGEQYF. The CDR3 DNA sequence: TGTGCCAGCAGCCATACACTGGGGGAGCAATATTTT.

Regarding this clonotype: Germline is not matched at one junction end, which may reflect a read error. The chain combines TRBV29-1 with TRBJ2-5; D possibly corresponds to TRBD2 (5 bases). Germline V gene sequence: CDR1 SQVTM, CDR2 ANQGSEA. CDR3 length: 15 residues. DNA for the CDR3: TGCAGCGTCAAAAACCGGGGAGACCTTCAAGAGTCCCAGTATTTC. Translation gives CSVKNRGDLQESQYF.

This chain links TRBV11-2 with TRBJ2-1; 15 bases match TRBD2. CDR1 is SGHAT and CDR2 is FQNNGV in the germline V gene. V trimming: 5 bases; J trimming: 10 bases; junction bases outside the gene matches: 12. This CDR3 region has 17 residues. This CDR3 is CASSLGTSGGTCKEQFF. As DNA, the CDR3 is TGTGCCAGCAGCCTCGGGACTAGCGGGGGGACTTGCAAAGAGCAGTTCTTC.

Remarks on this clonotype: Since the CDR3 does not end with the conserved phenylalanine or tryptophan, this likely comes from a read error. The chain couples TRBV29-1 to TRBJ2-1; D is possibly TRBD2 (5 bases). This CDR3 is built from 14 residues. Germline V lookup: CDR1 SQVTM, CDR2 ANQGSEA. As DNA, the CDR3 is TGCAGGGTTGCCGCTGGACTGATCTACAATGAGCAGTTCATC. It specifies CRVAAGLIYNEQFI.

About this clonotype: A read error may explain this, as a much larger clone is one base away. The J gene is TRBJ1-4, the V gene TRBV28, with D maybe TRBD1 (6 bases). CDR1 and CDR2 (germline): MDHEN, SYDVKM. The CDR3 covers 13 residues. The DNA for the CDR3 is TGTGTCAGCAGTTACCAGGGGAGTGAAAAACTGTTTTTT. Its protein product is CVSSYQGSEKLFF.

In its sample, this clonotype is medium-sized. The V and J genes are TRBV6-5 and TRBJ2-2; D is undetermined. V was trimmed by 6 bases and J by 7 bases, leaving 15 bases between them. The CDR3 extends over 14 amino acids. Germline values: CDR1 MNHEY, CDR2 SVGAGI. CDR3 loop: CASSRDGAIGELFF. The CDR3 coding sequence is TGTGCCAGCAGCCGTGACGGCGCCATCGGGGAGCTGTTTTTT.

Points on this clonotype: The junction departs from germline at one end; a sequencing error may be responsible. J is TRBJ1-2 and V is TRBV13, with 7 bases aligning to TRBD1. The CDR3 runs 16 residues. From germline, CDR1 is PRHDT and CDR2 FYEKMQ (reference sequence). This CDR3 is CASSFEPAGGHYGYTF. The DNA of the CDR3 is TGTGCCAGTAGCTTTGAGCCCGCAGGGGGACATTATGGCTACACCTTC.

This clonotype was picked up one time. This chain links TRBV4-2 with TRBJ2-3, with TRBD1 as a possible D gene (6 bases). This CDR3 is 20 amino acids long. Trimming shortened V by 1 base and J by 1 base, and 24 bases separated the two germline ends. Per the germline V gene, CDR1 is LGHNA and CDR2 is YNFKEQ. The CDR3 nucleotides are TGTGCCAGCAGCCAAGTTCTGGCCAGCGTGGGGGCGGACGGCACAGATACGCAGTATTTT. It encodes CASSQVLASVGADGTDTQYF.

The sample holds a few counts of this clonotype. This sequence may be a read error, since a much larger clone differs from it by one base. The chain combines TRBV20-1 with TRBJ2-1; 10 bases line up with TRBD2. Per the germline V gene, CDR1 is DFQATT and CDR2 is SNEGSKA (reference sequence). J lost 2 bases, V lost 3 bases, and 4 bases had no gene match. CDR3 length: 15 residues. The CDR3 DNA reads as TGCAGTGCTAGGGGTACTAGCGGGACCTACAATGAGCAGTTCTTC. This translates into CSARGTSGTYNEQFF.

The chain couples TRBV6-1 to TRBJ2-1; 8 nucleotides agree with TRBD2. CDR3 length: 16 amino acids. With V trimmed by 11 bases and J by 13 bases, 25 bases remained unmatched. Germline V CDR1 and CDR2: MNHNS, SASEGT. CDR3 nucleotide sequence: TGTGCCTGCACTGAAGCGGTAGCGGGGAGATACAACGAACAGTTCTTC. This translates into CACTEAVAGRYNEQFF.

This clonotype qualifies as medium-sized (0.01 to 0.1%). The chain carries TRBV11-2 and TRBJ2-2; TRBD2 is a possible D gene (6 bases). CDR1 is SGHAT and CDR2 is FQNNGV in the germline V gene. The CDR3 consists of 15 residues. V lost 0 bases, J lost 7 bases, and 12 bases lay in between. Here the CDR3 reads CASSLDVGGIGELFF. DNA for the CDR3: TGTGCCAGCAGCTTAGATGTTGGCGGGATCGGGGAGCTGTTTTTT.

This clonotype was detected only once. This clone may be a read error of a much larger clone one base away. DNA of the CDR3: TGTGCCAGCAGCGTAAGACTAGCGGTAAACGAGCAGTACTTC. It encodes CASSVRLAVNEQYF. The V call is TRBV5-6, the J call TRBJ2-7, with TRBD2 identical over 9 bases. The CDR3 sequence is 14 residues long. Trimming at V came to 4 bases and at J to 5 bases, leaving 7 bases not matched to a gene. Germline V lookup: CDR1 SGHDT, CDR2 YYEEEE.

This clonotype was counted a few times. A read error may produce the germline difference seen at one junction end. The genes are TRBV11-3 and TRBJ2-3; D is unresolved. This CDR3 has 14 residues. CDR1 SGHNT and CDR2 YENEEA come from the germline V gene. The CDR3 DNA reads TGTGCCAGCAGCCTCTTGAGTCTCTCAGATCCGCAGTATTTT. Residues: CASSLLSLSDPQYF. Full variable domain (rest looked up from reference TRBV11-3 and TRBJ2-3): EAGVVQSPRYKIIEKKQPVAFWCNPISGHNTLYWYLQNLGQGPELLIRYENEEAVDDSQLPKDRFSAERLKGVDSTLKIQPAELGDSAVYLCASSLLSLSDPQYFGPGTRLTVL.

Details on this clonotype: Relative to the germline gene, one junction end is altered; a read error may explain this. The chain is built from TRBV5-1 and TRBJ2-7, with D uncertain. CDR1 is SGHRS, CDR2 YFSETQ, per germline. This CDR3 is built from 15 residues. Here the CDR3 reads CTSSWTTGCSYEQYF. The CDR3 nucleotides are TGCACCAGCAGCTGGACGACGGGTTGCTCCTACGAGCAGTACTTC.

This clonotype was found many times. The junction differs from germline at one of its ends, possibly a read error. The chain employs TRBV28 and TRBJ2-1; 9 bases are shared with TRBD2. The CDR3 is made up of 14 amino acids. Germline values: CDR1 MDHEN, CDR2 SYDVKM. The CDR3 protein is CASSLLAGDYEQFF. CDR3 nucleotides: TGTGCCAGCAGCTTATTAGCGGGAGATTATGAGCAGTTCTTC.

This clonotype was counted a single time. V gene TRBV12-3 or TRBV12-4 combines with J gene TRBJ2-1; D possibly corresponds to TRBD1 (5 bases). V shed 4 bases and J shed 8 bases, with 18 bases lying between them. This CDR3 is built from 15 residues. The DNA of the CDR3 is TGTGCCAGCAGTTCTACCATCAGGGTTTATGATGAGCAGTTCTTC. Amino acids: CASSSTIRVYDEQFF.

As regards this clonotype: The junction departs from germline at one end; a sequencing error may be responsible. This chain joins TRBV6-5 and TRBJ2-7, with 8 bases that match TRBD2. This CDR3 is 16 amino acids long. Germline V gene data show CDR1 as MNHEY and CDR2 as SVGAGI. The CDR3 here is CASSYLDSGIAYEQYF. CDR3 nucleotides: TGTGCCAGCAGTTACTTGGATAGCGGGATTGCCTACGAGCAATACTTC.

This clonotype was counted many times. The V and J genes are TRBV5-5 and TRBJ2-7, with 9 bases matching TRBD1. Germline CDR1 and CDR2: SGHKS and YYEKEE (reference sequence). J lost 2 bases, V lost 0 bases, and 6 bases had no gene match. The CDR3 has 16 residues. In nucleotides, the CDR3 is TGTGCCAGCAGCTTGGCAGTTGGGACAGGGACCTACGAGCAGTACTTC. Amino acid sequence: CASSLAVGTGTYEQYF.

In the case of this clonotype: At one boundary the junction diverges from the germline segment, which might be a read error. This chain connects TRBV28 to TRBJ1-1; tentative D call: TRBD1 (5 bases). The germline CDR1 and CDR2 sequences are MDHEN and SYDVKM. The CDR3 consists of 15 residues. Here the CDR3 reads CASSSQGPKNIEAVF. The CDR3, as DNA: TGTGCCAGCAGTTCCCAGGGACCGAAGAACATTGAAGCTGTCTTT.

This clonotype was picked up one time. At one end the junction does not follow the germline gene, possibly because of a read error. V gene TRBV6-5 combines with J gene TRBJ1-1; 9 bases fit TRBD1. There are 12 residues in the CDR3. Germline V lookup: CDR1 MNHEY, CDR2 SVGAGI. CDR3 loop: CVSGNRGPEAFF. The DNA of the CDR3 is TGTGTCAGCGGTAACAGGGGGCCTGAAGCTTTCTTT.

Turning to this clonotype: Given the absence of the conserved phenylalanine or tryptophan at the CDR3 end, a read error is likely. CDR3 protein: CASSLTSGNNSPLHC. The CDR3 nucleotides read TGTGCCAGCAGCTTAACCTCGGGGAACAATTCACCCCTCCACTGT. The rearrangement links TRBV11-2 to TRBJ1-6; D remains ambiguous. V lost 2 bases to trimming and J lost 7 bases, with 12 bases between them. Germline loops: CDR1 SGHAT, CDR2 FQNNGV. The CDR3 contains 15 residues.

This clonotype was detected many times. V is TRBV10-3 and J is TRBJ2-1; 13 positions agree with TRBD2. CDR1 ENHRY and CDR2 SYGVKD come from the germline V gene. The V and J ends lost 6 bases and 7 bases, in that order; junction bases with no gene match: 6. This CDR3 comprises 15 residues. CDR3 in DNA: TGTGCCATCAGCAGGACTAGCGGGAGAGGGAATGAGCAGTTCTTC. Translated, it gives CAISRTSGRGNEQFF.